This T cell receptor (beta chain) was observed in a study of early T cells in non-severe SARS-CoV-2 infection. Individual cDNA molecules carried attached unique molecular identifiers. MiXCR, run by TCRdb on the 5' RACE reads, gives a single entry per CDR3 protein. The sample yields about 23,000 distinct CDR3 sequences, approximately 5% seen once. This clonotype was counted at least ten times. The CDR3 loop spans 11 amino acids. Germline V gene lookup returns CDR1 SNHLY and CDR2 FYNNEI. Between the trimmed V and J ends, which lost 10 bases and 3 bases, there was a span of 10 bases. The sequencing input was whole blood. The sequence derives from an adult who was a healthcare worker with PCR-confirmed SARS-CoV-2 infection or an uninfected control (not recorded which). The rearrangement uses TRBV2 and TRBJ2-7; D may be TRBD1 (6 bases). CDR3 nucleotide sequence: TGTGCCATTAACAGGGACTACGAGCAGTACTTC. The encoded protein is CAINRDYEQYF.